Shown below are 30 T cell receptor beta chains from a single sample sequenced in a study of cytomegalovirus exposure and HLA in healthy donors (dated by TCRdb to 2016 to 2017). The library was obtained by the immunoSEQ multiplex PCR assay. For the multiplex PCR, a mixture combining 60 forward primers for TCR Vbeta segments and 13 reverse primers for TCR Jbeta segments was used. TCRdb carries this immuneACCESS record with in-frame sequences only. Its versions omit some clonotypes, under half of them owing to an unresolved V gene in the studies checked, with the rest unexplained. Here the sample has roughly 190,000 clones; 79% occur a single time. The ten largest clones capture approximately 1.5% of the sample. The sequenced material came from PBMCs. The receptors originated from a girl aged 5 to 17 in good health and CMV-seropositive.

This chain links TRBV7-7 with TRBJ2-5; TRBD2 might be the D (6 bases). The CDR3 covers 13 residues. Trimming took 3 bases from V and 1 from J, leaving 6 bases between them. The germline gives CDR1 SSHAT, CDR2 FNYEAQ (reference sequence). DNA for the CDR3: TGTGCCAGCAGCTTGGGGGGCCAAGAGACCCAGTACTTC. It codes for CASSLGGQETQYF.

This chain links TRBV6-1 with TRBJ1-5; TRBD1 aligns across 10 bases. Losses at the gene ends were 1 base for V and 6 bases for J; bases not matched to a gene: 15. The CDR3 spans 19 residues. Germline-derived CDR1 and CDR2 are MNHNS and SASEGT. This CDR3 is CASSEGSDRGLWIVQPQHF. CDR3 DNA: TGTGCCAGCAGTGAAGGAAGTGACAGGGGGCTGTGGATCGTTCAGCCCCAGCATTTT.

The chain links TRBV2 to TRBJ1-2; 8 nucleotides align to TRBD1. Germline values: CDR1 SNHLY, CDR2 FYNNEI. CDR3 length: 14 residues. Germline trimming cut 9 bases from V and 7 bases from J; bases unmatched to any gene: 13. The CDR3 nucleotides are TGTGCCAGTCAGCCGGGAGGACAGGGAGGTGGCTACACCTTC. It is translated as CASQPGGQGGGYTF.

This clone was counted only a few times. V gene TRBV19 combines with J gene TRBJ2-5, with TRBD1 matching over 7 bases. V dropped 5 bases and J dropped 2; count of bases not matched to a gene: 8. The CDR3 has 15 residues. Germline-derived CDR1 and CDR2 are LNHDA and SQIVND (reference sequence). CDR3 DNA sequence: TGTGCCAGTAGTCGCCAGGGACAGTCACAAGAGACCCAGTACTTC. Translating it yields CASSRQGQSQETQYF. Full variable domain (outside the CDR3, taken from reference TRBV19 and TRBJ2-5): DGGITQSPKYLFRKEGQNVTLSCEQNLNHDAMYWYRQDPGQGLRLIYYSQIVNDFQKGDIAEGYSVSREKKESFPLTVTSAQKNPTAFYLCASSRQGQSQETQYFGPGTRLLVL.

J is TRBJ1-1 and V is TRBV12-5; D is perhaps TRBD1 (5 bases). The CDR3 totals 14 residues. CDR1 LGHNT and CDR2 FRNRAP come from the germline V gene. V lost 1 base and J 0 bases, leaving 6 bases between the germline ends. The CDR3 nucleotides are TGTGCTAGTGGTTTGGACAGGTTGAACACTGAAGCTTTCTTT. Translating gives CASGLDRLNTEAFF.

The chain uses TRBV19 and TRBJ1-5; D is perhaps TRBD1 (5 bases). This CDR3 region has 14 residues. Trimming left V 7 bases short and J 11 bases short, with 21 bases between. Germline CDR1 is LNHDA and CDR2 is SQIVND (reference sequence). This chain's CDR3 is CASKTDRQAGTQHF. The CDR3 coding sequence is TGTGCCAGTAAAACTGACAGACAAGCAGGGACCCAGCATTTT.

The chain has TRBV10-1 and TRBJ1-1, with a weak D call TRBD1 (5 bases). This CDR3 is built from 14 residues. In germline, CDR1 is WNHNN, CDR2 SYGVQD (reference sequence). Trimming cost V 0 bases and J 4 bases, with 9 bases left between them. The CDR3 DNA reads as TGCGCCAGCAGTGAGTCGAGGGGAGGCACTGAAGCTTTCTTT. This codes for CASSESRGGTEAFF.

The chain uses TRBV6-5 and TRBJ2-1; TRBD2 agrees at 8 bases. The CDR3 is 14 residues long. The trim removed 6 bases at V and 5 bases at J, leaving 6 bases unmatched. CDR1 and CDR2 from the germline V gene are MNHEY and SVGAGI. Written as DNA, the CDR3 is TGTGCCAGCAGAGAGCGGGGGACAAACAATGAGCAGTTCTTC. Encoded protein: CASRERGTNNEQFF.

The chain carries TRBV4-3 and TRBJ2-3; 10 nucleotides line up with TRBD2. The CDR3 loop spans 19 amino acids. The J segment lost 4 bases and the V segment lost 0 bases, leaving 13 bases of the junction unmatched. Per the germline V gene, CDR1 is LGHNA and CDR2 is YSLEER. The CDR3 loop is CASSQDRASGGQAADTQYF. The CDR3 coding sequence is TGCGCCAGCAGCCAAGATAGGGCTAGCGGGGGCCAGGCAGCAGATACGCAGTATTTT.

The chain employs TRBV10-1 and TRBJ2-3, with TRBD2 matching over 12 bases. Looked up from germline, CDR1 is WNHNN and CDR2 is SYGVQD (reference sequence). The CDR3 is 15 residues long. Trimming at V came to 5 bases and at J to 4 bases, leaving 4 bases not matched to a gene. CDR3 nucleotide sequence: TGCGCCAGCAGTCGCGGGACTAGCGGGTCAGATACGCAGTATTTT. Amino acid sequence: CASSRGTSGSDTQYF.

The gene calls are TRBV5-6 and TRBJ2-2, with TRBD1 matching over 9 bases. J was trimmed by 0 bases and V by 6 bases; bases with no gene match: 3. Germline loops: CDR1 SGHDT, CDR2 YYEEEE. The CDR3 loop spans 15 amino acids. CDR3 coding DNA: TGTGCCAGCACAACAGGGGGCTCGAACACCGGGGAGCTGTTTTTT. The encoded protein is CASTTGGSNTGELFF.

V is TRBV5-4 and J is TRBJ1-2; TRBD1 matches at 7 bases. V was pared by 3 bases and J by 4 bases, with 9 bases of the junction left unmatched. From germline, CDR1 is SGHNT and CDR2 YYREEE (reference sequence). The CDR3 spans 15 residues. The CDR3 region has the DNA TGTGCCAGCAGCTCCGGGACAGAGCCATTCTATGGCTACACCTTC. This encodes CASSSGTEPFYGYTF.

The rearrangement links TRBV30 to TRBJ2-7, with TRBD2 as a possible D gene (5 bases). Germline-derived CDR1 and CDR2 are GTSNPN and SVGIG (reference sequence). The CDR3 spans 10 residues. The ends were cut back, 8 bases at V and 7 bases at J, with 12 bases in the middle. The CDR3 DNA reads TGTGCCGCGGGCCCCCTGGAGCAGTACTTC. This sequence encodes CAAGPLEQYF. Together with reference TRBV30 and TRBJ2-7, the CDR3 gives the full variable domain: SQTIHQWPATLVQPVGSPLSLECTVEGTSNPNLYWYRQAAGRGLQLLFYSVGIGQISSEVPQNLSASRPQDRQFILSSKKLLLSDSGFYLCAAGPLEQYFGPGTRLTVT.

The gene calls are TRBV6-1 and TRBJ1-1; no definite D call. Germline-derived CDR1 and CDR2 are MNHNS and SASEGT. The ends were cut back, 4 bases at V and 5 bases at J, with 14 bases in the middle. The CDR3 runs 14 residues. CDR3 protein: CASSASSPVTEAFF. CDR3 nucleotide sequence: TGTGCCAGCAGTGCCTCCTCACCAGTAACTGAAGCTTTCTTT.

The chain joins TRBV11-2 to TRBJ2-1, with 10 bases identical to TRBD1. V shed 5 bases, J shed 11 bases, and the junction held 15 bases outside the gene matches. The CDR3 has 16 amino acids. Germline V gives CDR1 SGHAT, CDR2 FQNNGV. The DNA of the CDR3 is TGTGCCAGCAGCCGTGCTCCGGGACAGGGGACGTCACAGCAGTTCTTC. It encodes CASSRAPGQGTSQQFF.

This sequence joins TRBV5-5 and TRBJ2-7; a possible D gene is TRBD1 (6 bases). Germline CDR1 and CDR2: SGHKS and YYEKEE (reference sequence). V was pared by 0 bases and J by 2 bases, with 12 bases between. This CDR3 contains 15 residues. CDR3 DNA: TGTGCCAGCAGCTTGGAAATAGGGGGTCCCTACGAGCAGTACTTC. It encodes CASSLEIGGPYEQYF.

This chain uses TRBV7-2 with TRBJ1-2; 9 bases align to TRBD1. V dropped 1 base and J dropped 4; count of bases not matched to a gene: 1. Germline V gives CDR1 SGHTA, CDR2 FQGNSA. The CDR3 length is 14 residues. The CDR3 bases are TGTGCCAGCAGCTTAGAGACAGGGGGCTATGGCTACACCTTC. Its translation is CASSLETGGYGYTF. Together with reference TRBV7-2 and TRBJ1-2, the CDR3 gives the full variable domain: GAGVSQSPSNKVTEKGKDVELRCDPISGHTALYWYRQSLGQGLEFLIYFQGNSAPDKSGLPSDRFSAERTGGSVSTLTIQRTQQEDSAVYLCASSLETGGYGYTFGSGTRLTVV.

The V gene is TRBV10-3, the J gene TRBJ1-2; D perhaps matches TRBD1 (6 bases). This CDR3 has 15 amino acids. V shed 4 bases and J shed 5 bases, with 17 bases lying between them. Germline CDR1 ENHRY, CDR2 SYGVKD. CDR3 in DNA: TGTGCCATCAGTGCCGCCCCACAGGGAGGGTATGGCTACACCTTC. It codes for CAISAAPQGGYGYTF.

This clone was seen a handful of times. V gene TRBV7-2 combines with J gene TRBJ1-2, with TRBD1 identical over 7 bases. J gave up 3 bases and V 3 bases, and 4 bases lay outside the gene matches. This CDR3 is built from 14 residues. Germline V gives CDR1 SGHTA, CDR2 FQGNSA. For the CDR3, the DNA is TGTGCCAGCAGCTTGGGGGACAGTTACTATGGCTACACCTTC. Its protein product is CASSLGDSYYGYTF.

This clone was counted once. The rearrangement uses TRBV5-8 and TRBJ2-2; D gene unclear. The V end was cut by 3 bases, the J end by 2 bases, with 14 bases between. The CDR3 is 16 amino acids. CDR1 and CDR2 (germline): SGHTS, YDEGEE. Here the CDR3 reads CASSSFSWSNTGELFF. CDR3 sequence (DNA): TGTGCCAGCAGCTCCTTTAGCTGGTCAAACACCGGGGAGCTGTTTTTT.

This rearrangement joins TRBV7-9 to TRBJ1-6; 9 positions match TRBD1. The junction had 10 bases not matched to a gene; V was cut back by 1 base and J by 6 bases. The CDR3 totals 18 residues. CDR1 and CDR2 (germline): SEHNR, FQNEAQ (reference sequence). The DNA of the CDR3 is TGTGCCAGCAGCTTAGGTGGGACAGGGACTGGGATTAATTCACCCCTCCACTTT. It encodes CASSLGGTGTGINSPLHF.

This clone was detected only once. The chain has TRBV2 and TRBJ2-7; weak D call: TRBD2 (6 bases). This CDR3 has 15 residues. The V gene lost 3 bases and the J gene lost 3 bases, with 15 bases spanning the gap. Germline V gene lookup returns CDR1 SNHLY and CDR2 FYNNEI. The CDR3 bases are TGTGCCAGCAGTGAGGAGACTTGGACTAACTACGAGCAGTACTTC. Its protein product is CASSEETWTNYEQYF.

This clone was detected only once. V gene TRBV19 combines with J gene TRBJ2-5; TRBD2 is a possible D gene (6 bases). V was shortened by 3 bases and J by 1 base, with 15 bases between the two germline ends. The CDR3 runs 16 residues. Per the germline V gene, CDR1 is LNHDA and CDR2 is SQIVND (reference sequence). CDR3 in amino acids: CASSIQNSGGQETQYF. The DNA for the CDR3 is TGTGCCAGTAGTATTCAAAACTCCGGGGGCCAAGAGACCCAGTACTTC.

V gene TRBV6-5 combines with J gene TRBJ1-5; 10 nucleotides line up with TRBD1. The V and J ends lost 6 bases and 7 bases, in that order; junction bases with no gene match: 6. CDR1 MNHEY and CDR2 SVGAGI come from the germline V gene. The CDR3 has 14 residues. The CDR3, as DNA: TGTGCCAGCAGCCGGGACAGGGGTTTCCAGCCCCAGCATTTT. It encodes CASSRDRGFQPQHF.

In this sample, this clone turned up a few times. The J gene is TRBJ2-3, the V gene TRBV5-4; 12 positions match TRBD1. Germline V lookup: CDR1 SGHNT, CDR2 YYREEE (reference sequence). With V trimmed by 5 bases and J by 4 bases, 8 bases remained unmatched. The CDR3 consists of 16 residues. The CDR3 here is CASSHRDRGLSDTQYF. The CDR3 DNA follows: TGTGCCAGCAGTCACCGGGACAGGGGGCTGTCAGATACGCAGTATTTT.

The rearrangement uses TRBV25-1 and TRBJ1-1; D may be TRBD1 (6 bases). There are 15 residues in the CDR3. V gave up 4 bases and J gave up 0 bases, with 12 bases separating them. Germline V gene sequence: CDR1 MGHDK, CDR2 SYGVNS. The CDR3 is CASSGTGIMNTEAFF. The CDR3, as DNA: TGTGCCAGCAGTGGAACAGGGATTATGAACACTGAAGCTTTCTTT. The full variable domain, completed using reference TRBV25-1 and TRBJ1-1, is EADIYQTPRYLVIGTGKKITLECSQTMGHDKMYWYQQDPGMELHLIHYSYGVNSTEKGDLSSESTVSRIRTEHFPLTLESARPSHTSQYLCASSGTGIMNTEAFFGQGTRLTVV.

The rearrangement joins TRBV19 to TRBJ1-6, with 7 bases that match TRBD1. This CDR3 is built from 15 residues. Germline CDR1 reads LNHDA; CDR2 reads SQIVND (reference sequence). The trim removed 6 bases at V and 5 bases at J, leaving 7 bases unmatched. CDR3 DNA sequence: TGTGCCAGTAGGAAGGACAGGATAAATAATTCACCCCTCCACTTT. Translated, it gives CASRKDRINNSPLHF.

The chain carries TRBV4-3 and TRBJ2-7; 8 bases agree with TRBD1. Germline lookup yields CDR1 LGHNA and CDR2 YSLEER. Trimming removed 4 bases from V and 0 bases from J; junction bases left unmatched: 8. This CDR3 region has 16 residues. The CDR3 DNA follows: TGCGCCAGCAGCCCCCAAGCCGGGACAGGCTCCTACGAGCAGTACTTC. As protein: CASSPQAGTGSYEQYF.

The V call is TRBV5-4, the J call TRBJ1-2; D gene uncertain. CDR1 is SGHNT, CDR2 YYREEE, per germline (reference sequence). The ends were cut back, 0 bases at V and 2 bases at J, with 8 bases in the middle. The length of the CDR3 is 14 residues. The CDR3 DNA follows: TGTGCCAGCAGCTTGGCACAGAAGAACTATGGCTACACCTTC. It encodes CASSLAQKNYGYTF.

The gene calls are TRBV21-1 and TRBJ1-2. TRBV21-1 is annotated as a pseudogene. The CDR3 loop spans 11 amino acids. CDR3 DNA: TGTGCCAGCAGCACGCGGTTTGGCTACACCTTC. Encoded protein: CASSTRFGYTF.